Below are 3 T cell receptor beta chains sequenced from a single sample in a study of T cell repertoires in cytomegalovirus infection. Each CDR3 protein gets one entry after TCRdb re-called the reads with MiXCR. Among 750,000 to 900,000 distinct CDR3 sequences listed, about 27% were seen once. Antigens of these TCRs are unknown. Sequences were derived from cultured CD8+ T cells from PBMCs, sampled from culture after CMV antigen stimulation. The receptors come from a human donor in good health (CMV status not recorded). Some clones in this sample may be carry-over from other donors' samples.

This clonotype was picked up many times. The J gene is TRBJ1-1, the V gene TRBV7-9, with TRBD1 as a possible D gene (6 bases). Germline V gene sequence: CDR1 SEHNR, CDR2 FQNEAQ (reference sequence). This CDR3 has 15 amino acids. The V end was cut by 7 bases, the J end by 3 bases, with 18 bases between. The CDR3 region has the DNA TGTGCCAGCACCCCCGGGTGGACAGACCACACTGAAGCTTTCTTT. Its translation: CASTPGWTDHTEAFF.

This rearrangement joins TRBV12-3 or TRBV12-4 to TRBJ1-2; TRBD1 is a possible D gene (5 bases). Trimming cost V 3 bases and J 10 bases, with 27 bases left between them. The CDR3 spans 17 residues. CDR3 bases: TGTGCCAGCAGTTTTTTGGTTGACAGACCGATCTTCGAAGACTACACCTTC. This translates into CASSFLVDRPIFEDYTF.

This clonotype has more than one count but fewer than ten. The chain employs TRBV11-1 and TRBJ1-1; D is possibly TRBD1 (5 bases). Per the germline V gene, CDR1 is SGHAT and CDR2 is FQDESV (reference sequence). V was shortened by 8 bases and J by 4 bases, with 14 bases between the two germline ends. This CDR3 region has 13 residues. In DNA form, the CDR3 reads TGTGCCAGCTTTGCCGGGGGGTCCACTGAAGCTTTCTTT. This codes for CASFAGGSTEAFF. The full variable domain, rest sourced from reference TRBV11-1 and TRBJ1-1, is EAEVAQSPRYKITEKSQAVAFWCDPISGHATLYWYRQILGQGPELLVQFQDESVVDDSQLPKDRFSAERLKGVDSTLKIQPAELGDSAMYLCASFAGGSTEAFFGQGTRLTVV.